The 28 T cell receptor beta chains below all came from one sample that was sequenced in a study of cytomegalovirus exposure and HLA in healthy donors. Profiling relied on immunoSEQ multiplex PCR, and the TCRdb table lists in-frame clones only, not all of them. The sample has 65,000 to 100,000 clones, over 85% seen once. The sequenced sample consisted of PBMCs. Receptors were obtained from a young woman in good health and CMV-seronegative.

The rearrangement joins TRBV10-3 to TRBJ1-1, with D possibly matching TRBD1 (6 bases). The CDR3 is 13 residues long. Trimming shortened V by 5 bases and J by 7 bases, and 14 bases separated the two germline ends. In germline, CDR1 is ENHRY, CDR2 SYGVKD. This chain's CDR3 is CAISRDRNVEAFF. The CDR3 DNA reads as TGTGCCATCAGTCGCGACAGGAACGTTGAAGCTTTCTTT.

The rearrangement links TRBV6-1 to TRBJ1-1, with D unclear. Germline loops: CDR1 MNHNS, CDR2 SASEGT. The CDR3 sequence is 13 residues long. Trimming removed 4 bases from V and 2 bases from J, with 8 bases in between. CDR3 amino acids: CASSGHKNTEAFF. DNA of the CDR3: TGTGCCAGCAGTGGGCACAAAAACACTGAAGCTTTCTTT.

The chain couples TRBV5-4 to TRBJ1-2; 7 bases align to TRBD1. V trimming: 0 bases; J trimming: 8 bases; junction bases outside the gene matches: 16. The CDR3 is 17 amino acids. The germline CDR1 and CDR2 sequences are SGHNT and YYREEE (reference sequence). CDR3: CASSLDVGQTGPGGYTF. The CDR3 region has the DNA TGTGCCAGCAGCTTGGACGTCGGCCAGACAGGGCCGGGAGGCTACACCTTC.

The V call is TRBV5-1, the J call TRBJ2-2; D is possibly TRBD1 (5 bases). This CDR3 region has 13 residues. Germline CDR1 SGHRS, CDR2 YFSETQ. V shed 4 bases and J shed 9 bases, with 13 bases lying between them. The CDR3 DNA reads TGCGCCAGCAGCCCAAAGGGGTTCCGGGAGCTGTTTTTT. This encodes CASSPKGFRELFF.

The chain links TRBV18 to TRBJ2-7; 10 bases fit TRBD2. Trimming at V came to 2 bases and at J to 5 bases, leaving 6 bases not matched to a gene. The CDR3 sequence is 15 residues long. Per the germline V gene, CDR1 is KGHSH and CDR2 is LQKENI. Here the CDR3 reads CASSPILAGENEQYF. The CDR3 region has the DNA TGTGCCAGCTCACCAATTCTAGCGGGAGAAAACGAGCAGTACTTC.

J is TRBJ1-2 and V is TRBV2; 8 nucleotides line up with TRBD1. The CDR3 contains 14 residues. Germline V gene sequence: CDR1 SNHLY, CDR2 FYNNEI. The junction had 4 bases not matched to a gene; V was cut back by 4 bases and J by 3 bases. CDR3 loop: CASSVGRGHYGYTF. The CDR3 bases are TGTGCCAGCAGTGTTGGCAGGGGGCACTATGGCTACACCTTC.

In its sample, this clone was seen a few times. This rearrangement joins TRBV29-1 to TRBJ2-5, with 12 bases that match TRBD2. Trimming took 4 bases from V and 3 from J; bases not matched to a gene: 15. CDR3 length: 18 amino acids. Germline V lookup: CDR1 SQVTM, CDR2 ANQGSEA. The CDR3 region has the DNA TGCAGCGTTGTTGGGTGGACTAGCGGGGTAGTTTGGGAAGAGACCCAGTACTTC. Translation: CSVVGWTSGVVWEETQYF.

The rearrangement links TRBV19 to TRBJ1-5; no reliable D call. The CDR3 contains 13 residues. Germline CDR1 and CDR2: LNHDA and SQIVND (reference sequence). V was pared by 3 bases and J by 5 bases, with 8 bases between. The CDR3 nucleotides read TGTGCCAGTAGTATGCAGTATGATCAGCCCCAGCATTTT. It translates to CASSMQYDQPQHF.

The CDR3 here is CAWKGQGTPTDTQYF. Written as DNA, the CDR3 is TGTGCCTGGAAGGGACAGGGAACCCCAACAGATACGCAGTATTTT. The V gene is TRBV30, the J gene TRBJ2-3, with 9 bases lining up with TRBD1. The CDR3 spans 15 residues. The germline CDR1 and CDR2 sequences are GTSNPN and SVGIG (reference sequence). V dropped 4 bases and J dropped 3; count of bases not matched to a gene: 8.

The V call is TRBV5-1, the J call TRBJ1-1; a possible D gene is TRBD1 (6 bases). Trimming stripped 3 bases from V and 0 bases from J, with 12 bases between. CDR3 length: 15 residues. The germline CDR1 and CDR2 sequences are SGHRS and YFSETQ. This CDR3 is CASSWYDRLNTEAFF. DNA for the CDR3: TGCGCCAGCAGCTGGTATGACAGGTTGAACACTGAAGCTTTCTTT.

The V gene is TRBV14, the J gene TRBJ2-3; 9 positions agree with TRBD1. CDR3 length: 16 residues. After removal of 3 bases from V and 9 bases from J, the junction contained 13 bases not matched to a gene. The germline V gene has CDR1 SGHDN and CDR2 FVKESK. The CDR3 is CASSHRGTGSWGTQYF. Here the CDR3 DNA reads TGTGCCAGCAGCCACAGAGGGACAGGGTCATGGGGGACGCAGTATTTT.

V usage is TRBV2 and J usage is TRBJ1-2, with D possibly matching TRBD1 (6 bases). Trimming took 3 bases from V and 4 from J, leaving 12 bases between them. The CDR3 is made up of 14 amino acids. Per germline, CDR1 SNHLY and CDR2 FYNNEI. This CDR3 reads CASSEGGGPYGYTF. The CDR3 DNA is TGTGCCAGCAGTGAGGGAGGGGGGCCCTATGGCTACACCTTC.

The chain employs TRBV19 and TRBJ1-6; D is perhaps TRBD1 (6 bases). Germline CDR1 reads LNHDA; CDR2 reads SQIVND (reference sequence). The CDR3 totals 15 residues. Trimming took 7 bases from V and 4 from J, leaving 14 bases between them. CDR3 DNA: TGTGCCAGTACCCCGGGGGGGCTTTATAATTCACCCCTCCACTTT. This codes for CASTPGGLYNSPLHF.

This clone has just one count. The chain joins TRBV7-8 to TRBJ2-2; 7 positions agree with TRBD1. The germline V gene has CDR1 SGHVS and CDR2 FQNEAQ. Unmatched junction bases numbered 6, after V lost 3 bases and J lost 5 bases. This CDR3 is 15 amino acids long. Here the CDR3 reads CASSLLTGTTGELFF. DNA for the CDR3: TGTGCCAGCAGCTTGTTGACAGGGACGACCGGGGAGCTGTTTTTT.

The chain joins TRBV11-2 to TRBJ2-1; TRBD2 agrees at 11 bases. CDR1 is SGHAT and CDR2 is FQNNGV in the germline V gene. V shed 4 bases, J shed 8 bases, and the junction held 10 bases outside the gene matches. CDR3 length equals 16 residues. The CDR3 reads CASSSLAGGPMHEQFF. DNA for the CDR3: TGTGCCAGCAGCTCTCTAGCGGGAGGACCAATGCATGAGCAGTTCTTC.

CDR3 region: CASRVAGANTGELFF. CDR3 sequence (DNA): TGTGCCAGCCGCGTAGCGGGGGCGAACACCGGGGAGCTGTTTTTT. The chain carries TRBV27 and TRBJ2-2; TRBD2 matches at 9 bases. The germline CDR1 and CDR2 sequences are MNHEY and SMNVEV (reference sequence). CDR3 length: 15 amino acids. V was pared by 8 bases and J by 0 bases, with 4 bases of the junction left unmatched.

The chain uses TRBV19 and TRBJ2-1; 10 nucleotides match TRBD2. Trimming took 7 bases from V and 3 from J; bases not matched to a gene: 9. CDR3 size: 16 residues. CDR1 and CDR2 from the germline V gene are LNHDA and SQIVND (reference sequence). For the CDR3, the DNA is TGTGCCAGTACCATGGGGGTAGCGGGGGGCTACAATGAGCAGTTCTTC. Protein sequence: CASTMGVAGGYNEQFF.

V gene TRBV5-1 combines with J gene TRBJ1-1, with 8 bases fitting TRBD1. The V and J ends lost 4 bases and 1 base, in that order; junction bases with no gene match: 9. In germline, CDR1 is SGHRS, CDR2 YFSETQ. The CDR3 has 16 amino acids. The CDR3 region has the DNA TGCGCCAGCAGCGCCCGGGACAGGCTTCCGAACACTGAAGCTTTCTTT. Translated: CASSARDRLPNTEAFF.

Here the CDR3 reads CASSFSTGELFF. CDR3 coding DNA: TGTGCCAGCAGCTTCAGCACCGGGGAGCTGTTTTTT. V is TRBV7-2 and J is TRBJ2-2; no clear D gene. The CDR3 consists of 12 residues. V was trimmed by 3 bases and J by 4 bases, leaving 3 bases between them. CDR1 and CDR2 from the germline V gene are SGHTA and FQGNSA.

The J gene is TRBJ2-3, the V gene TRBV27; no definite D call. Germline CDR1 MNHEY, CDR2 SMNVEV (reference sequence). The CDR3 contains 14 residues. Trimming removed 11 bases from V and 1 base from J, with 16 bases in between. This CDR3 reads CAQTNPFRTDTQYF. CDR3 DNA: TGTGCCCAAACTAATCCGTTTCGCACAGATACGCAGTATTTT.

The V call is TRBV2, the J call TRBJ1-6, with 9 bases aligning to TRBD1. The CDR3 covers 16 residues. Germline loops: CDR1 SNHLY, CDR2 FYNNEI. V was clipped by 5 bases and J by 9 bases; unmatched bases: 11. CDR3 loop: CASSPRTGERSSPLHF. The CDR3 region has the DNA TGTGCCAGCAGTCCGAGGACAGGGGAAAGGAGTTCACCCCTCCACTTT.

The chain is built from TRBV27 and TRBJ1-2, with 8 bases fitting TRBD1. This CDR3 is 16 amino acids long. The V segment lost 0 bases and the J segment 6 bases; nucleotides outside the gene matches: 9. The germline gives CDR1 MNHEY, CDR2 SMNVEV (reference sequence). The CDR3, as DNA: TGTGCCAGCAGTTTATCAATTCTTGAGACAGGGGATGGCTACACCTTC. Protein product: CASSLSILETGDGYTF.

V usage is TRBV7-3 and J usage is TRBJ1-3, with D maybe TRBD1 (5 bases). The CDR3 is made up of 16 amino acids. Trimming cost V 2 bases and J 0 bases, with 11 bases left between them. CDR1 and CDR2 from the germline V gene are SGHTA and FQGTGA. CDR3 sequence reads: CASSLGTGISGNTIYF. The CDR3 bases are TGTGCCAGCAGCTTAGGGACTGGAATCTCTGGAAACACCATATATTTT.

The chain uses TRBV9 and TRBJ2-1; 7 bases are a match to TRBD1. V was pared by 0 bases and J by 10 bases, with 13 bases of the junction left unmatched. The germline gives CDR1 SGDLS, CDR2 YYNGEE. The CDR3 contains 16 residues. The CDR3 loop reads CASSVGDRVMDGEQFF. For the CDR3, the DNA is TGTGCCAGCAGCGTAGGTGACAGGGTGATGGACGGAGAGCAGTTCTTC.

This clone came up once. The rearrangement uses TRBV28 and TRBJ1-2; 10 nucleotides align to TRBD1. The CDR3 is 17 amino acids. In germline, CDR1 is MDHEN, CDR2 SYDVKM. Trimming removed 2 bases from V and 5 bases from J; junction bases left unmatched: 11. The chain's CDR3 is CASSLGGQGKGGYGYTF. The DNA of the CDR3 is TGTGCCAGCAGTTTAGGGGGACAGGGGAAGGGCGGTTATGGCTACACCTTC.

The V gene is TRBV7-8, the J gene TRBJ2-7, with a tentative D call TRBD2 (6 bases). This CDR3 has 18 residues. Trimming took 5 bases from V and 0 from J, leaving 23 bases between them. CDR1 SGHVS and CDR2 FQNEAQ come from the germline V gene. The CDR3 loop is CASSQLRAGGDLSYEQYF. CDR3 DNA sequence: TGTGCCAGCAGCCAACTTAGGGCAGGCGGGGACCTCTCCTACGAGCAGTACTTC.

The V call is TRBV27, the J call TRBJ2-1, with TRBD2 as a possible D gene (6 bases). The germline CDR1 and CDR2 sequences are MNHEY and SMNVEV (reference sequence). V lost 4 bases and J lost 3, with 16 bases in between. The CDR3 runs 16 residues. The CDR3: CASSSPLAMIYNEQFF. For the CDR3, the DNA is TGTGCCAGCAGTTCACCTCTAGCGATGATCTACAATGAGCAGTTCTTC.

The DNA for the CDR3 is TGTGCCAGCAGTCGAGGCGGGTGGGCTTACAATGAGCAGTTCTTC. This sequence encodes CASSRGGWAYNEQFF. J is TRBJ2-1 and V is TRBV7-9, with D maybe TRBD2 (5 bases). V was shortened by 6 bases and J by 4 bases, with 16 bases between the two germline ends. The CDR3 runs 15 residues. The germline gives CDR1 SEHNR, CDR2 FQNEAQ (reference sequence).